A single sample is the source of the 5 T cell receptor beta chains below, sequenced in a study of identifying expanded T cells in peripheral blood. TCRdb's copy holds only in-frame clones and misses some; the assay was immunoSEQ multiplex PCR. The table shows about 91,000 clones, with approximately 90% occurring only once. The sample consisted of blood. The receptors were sampled from a person between 18 and 75 years old in good health.

This chain links TRBV15 with TRBJ2-5; D gene unclear. Per the germline V gene, CDR1 is LNHNV and CDR2 is YYDKDF (reference sequence). The CDR3 has 14 amino acids. V lost 0 bases and J 1 base, leaving 6 bases between the germline ends. This CDR3 reads CATSRERVQETQYF. The DNA of the CDR3 is TGTGCCACCAGCAGAGAACGAGTCCAAGAGACCCAGTACTTC.

This chain uses TRBV7-2 with TRBJ2-3; D not resolved. The CDR3 consists of 17 residues. Trimming cost V 1 base and J 0 bases, with 14 bases left between them. Germline lookup yields CDR1 SGHTA and CDR2 FQGNSA. Here the CDR3 reads CASSLVTADPSTDTQYF. The CDR3 coding sequence is TGTGCCAGCAGCTTAGTAACGGCAGACCCTAGCACAGATACGCAGTATTTT.

The J gene is TRBJ2-1, the V gene TRBV27; TRBD2 agrees at 9 bases. This CDR3 contains 15 residues. Germline CDR1 reads MNHEY; CDR2 reads SMNVEV (reference sequence). The J segment lost 9 bases and the V segment lost 7 bases, leaving 13 bases of the junction unmatched. The CDR3 bases are TGTGCCAGCACCCAGGAGGCTAGCGGGGTTGGTGAGCAGTTCTTC. This codes for CASTQEASGVGEQFF.

The chain couples TRBV21-1 to TRBJ1-2; the table names TRBD1, a call not compared with the DNA. TRBV21-1 is described as a pseudogene. This CDR3 is built from 15 residues. The DNA of the CDR3 is TGTGCCAGCAATATATCCAGGGCTTCTTACTATGGCTACACCTTC. It translates to CASNISRASYYGYTF.

This clone was picked up one time. The rearrangement joins TRBV4-2 to TRBJ2-1; D possibly uses TRBD1 or TRBD2 (5 bases each). Germline V gene data show CDR1 as LGHNA and CDR2 as YNFKEQ. This CDR3 is built from 16 residues. The V end was cut by 0 bases, the J end by 5 bases, with 14 bases between. In DNA form, the CDR3 reads TGTGCCAGCAGCCAAGAAGGGACCGCGTCCCACAATGAGCAGTTCTTC. It specifies CASSQEGTASHNEQFF.